Listed below are T cell receptor beta chains from one sample, sequenced in a study of blood T cells in healthy people across ages. Via MiXCR, TCRdb re-called the 5' RACE reads, giving one row per CDR3 protein. The data hold under 2 million distinct CDR3 sequences, with around 36% observed a single time. Sequencing was done on a sample of blood. These receptors were obtained from a woman in her twenties or thirties in good health. CDR3s include the opening cysteine and the closing phenylalanine or tryptophan. The D gene is left open where the match is weak. Size values are once, few and many counts, or a class for expanded clones, and some rows have none.

TRBJ2-1,TRBV27,15,.,TRBD2,CASSPWASGNNGQFF,TGTGCCAGCAGTCCATGGGCTAGCGGGAACAATGGGCAGTTCTTC
TRBJ2-7,TRBV14,16,few,TRBD2,CASSHGLAGGGYEQYF,TGTGCCAGCAGCCACGGACTAGCGGGGGGGGGTTACGAGCAGTACTTC
TRBJ1-2,TRBV30,11,many,TRBD1,CAWSGQGGYTF,TGTGCCTGGAGTGGACAGGGTGGCTACACCTTC
TRBJ2-7,TRBV3-1,14,.,TRBD1,CASSHGTGGQEQYF,TGTGCCAGCAGCCACGGGACAGGGGGTCAGGAGCAGTACTTC
TRBJ2-3,TRBV24-1,13,.,.,CATRDGRTDTQYF,TGTGCCACTAGGGACGGGCGCACAGATACGCAGTATTTT
TRBJ2-1,TRBV11-2,14,.,TRBD1,CASSLRTGPNEQFF,TGTGCCAGCAGCTTAAGGACAGGACCCAATGAGCAGTTCTTC
TRBJ2-7,TRBV12-3/TRBV12-4,18,.,TRBD1,CASSSHMTRGDSPYEQYF,TGTGCCAGCAGTTCTCATATGACCCGAGGGGACAGCCCCTACGAGCAGTACTTC
TRBJ2-7,TRBV10-3,14,.,.,CAISPLEGPYEQYF,TGTGCCATCAGCCCGTTGGAGGGACCCTACGAGCAGTACTTC
TRBJ2-7,TRBV11-1,14,.,.,CASSPLDNLSEQYF,TGTGCCAGCAGCCCACTTGACAATCTCTCCGAGCAGTACTTC
TRBJ2-7,TRBV9,16,.,.,CASSPSFSASSYEQYF,TGTGCCAGCAGCCCGAGCTTCAGCGCATCATCCTACGAGCAGTACTTC
TRBJ1-2,TRBV7-2,12,few,.,CASSLGSYGHTF,TGTGCCAGCAGCTTAGGCAGCTATGGCCACACCTTC
TRBJ1-4,TRBV4-1,13,.,.,CTSSQAPREKLFF,TGCACCAGCAGCCAAGCCCCCCGGGAAAAACTGTTTTTT
TRBJ2-3,TRBV10-3,17,.,TRBD2,CAITPTSGRRSTDTQYF,TGTGCCATCACCCCGACTAGCGGGAGGCGTAGTACAGATACGCAGTATTTT
TRBJ2-5,TRBV5-1,18,.,TRBD1,CASSPGQGVGLLQETQYF,TGCGCCAGCAGCCCAGGACAGGGGGTAGGGCTTCTGCAAGAGACCCAGTACTTC
TRBJ2-3,TRBV9,17,few,TRBD2,CASSDGGGGTITDTQYF,TGTGCCAGCAGCGACGGGGGCGGGGGGACCATCACAGATACGCAGTATTTT
TRBJ2-1,TRBV15,15,few,TRBD1,CATSIAGGFLNEQFF,TGTGCCACCAGCATTGCAGGGGGCTTTCTGAATGAGCAGTTCTTC
TRBJ2-3,TRBV4-2,16,.,TRBD1,CASSQPGQGRPDTQYF,TGTGCCAGCAGCCAGCCGGGACAGGGGAGGCCAGATACGCAGTATTTT
TRBJ2-1,TRBV27,16,many,TRBD1,CASSSLTGTGRDEQFF,TGTGCCAGCAGTTCACTGACCGGGACAGGGAGGGATGAGCAGTTCTTC
TRBJ2-3,TRBV10-3,17,many,TRBD2,CAITGEASGPSTDTQYF,TGTGCCATCACCGGGGAGGCTAGCGGTCCTAGCACAGATACGCAGTATTTT
TRBJ2-3,TRBV11-1,13,once,.,CASTQASTDTQYF,TGTGCCAGCACCCAGGCCAGCACAGATACGCAGTATTTT
TRBJ2-5,TRBV29-1,13,many,.,CSVAGGARETQYF,TGCAGCGTTGCCGGGGGCGCCAGGGAGACCCAGTACTTC
TRBJ1-5,TRBV6-4,15,few,.,CASSLRIYSNQPQHF,TGTGCCAGCAGCCTTCGGATCTATAGCAATCAGCCCCAGCATTTT
TRBJ2-3,TRBV12-3/TRBV12-4,15,.,TRBD2,CASTQREGRADTQYF,TGTGCCAGCACACAGCGGGAGGGCAGAGCAGATACGCAGTATTTT
TRBJ2-3,TRBV7-6,13,few,.,CASSSSPSHTQYF,TGTGCCAGCAGCTCGTCGCCGAGTCATACGCAGTATTTT
TRBJ2-2,TRBV27,16,.,.,CASSPTRRGDTGELFF,TGTGCCAGCAGTCCGACCCGGCGGGGAGACACCGGGGAGCTGTTTTTT
TRBJ1-5,TRBV6-5,15,.,.,CASRPQGSRNQPQHF,TGTGCCAGCAGACCACAGGGTTCTCGCAATCAGCCCCAGCATTTT
TRBJ2-5,TRBV27,16,.,TRBD2,CASSLTGLAGVETQYF,TGTGCCAGCAGTCTCACCGGACTAGCGGGAGTGGAGACCCAGTACTTC
TRBJ1-2,TRBV6-5,13,.,TRBD1,CASRPDREYGYTF,TGTGCCAGCAGGCCGGACAGGGAGTATGGCTACACCTTC
TRBJ2-6,TRBV6-2/TRBV6-3,16,few,.,CAGSYSRGAGANVLTF,TGTGCCGGCAGTTACTCGAGAGGGGCTGGGGCCAACGTCCTGACTTTC
TRBJ2-1,TRBV5-1,16,.,.,CASSPTRGASYNEQFF,TGCGCCAGCAGCCCAACTCGGGGGGCCTCCTACAATGAGCAGTTCTTC
TRBJ2-7,TRBV20-1,13,.,.,CSASGDRSYEQYF,TGCAGTGCTAGCGGGGACCGCTCCTACGAGCAGTACTTC
TRBJ2-7,TRBV20-1,15,.,TRBD2,CSARTRGLGIYEQYF,TGCAGTGCTAGAACACGAGGACTAGGGATCTACGAGCAGTACTTC
TRBJ2-7,TRBV20-1,13,few,.,CSARQESSYEQYF,TGCAGTGCTCGACAGGAGAGCTCCTACGAGCAGTACTTC
TRBJ2-7,TRBV7-2,15,.,.,CASSPGQGKSYEQYF,TGTGCCAGCAGCCCAGGGCAGGGTAAATCCTACGAGCAGTACTTC
TRBJ1-2,TRBV4-1,16,few,.,CASSQDRMTEYYGYTF,TGCGCCAGCAGCCAAGATCGGATGACAGAGTACTATGGCTACACCTTC